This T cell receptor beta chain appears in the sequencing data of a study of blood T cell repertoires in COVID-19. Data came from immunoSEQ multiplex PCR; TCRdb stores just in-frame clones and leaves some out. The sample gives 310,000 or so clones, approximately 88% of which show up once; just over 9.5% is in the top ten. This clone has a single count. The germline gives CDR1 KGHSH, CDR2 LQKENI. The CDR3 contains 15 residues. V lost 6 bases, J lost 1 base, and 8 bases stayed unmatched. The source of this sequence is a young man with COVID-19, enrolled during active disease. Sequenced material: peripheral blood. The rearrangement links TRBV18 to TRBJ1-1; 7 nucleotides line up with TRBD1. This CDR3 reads CASSPDREWNTEAFF. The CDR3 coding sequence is TGTGCCAGCTCCCCCGACAGGGAATGGAACACTGAAGCTTTCTTT.